This passage covers 4 T cell receptor beta chains from one sample sequenced in a study of neurological immune-mediated disorders. TCRdb used MiXCR to reprocess the 5' RACE reads, holding one entry per CDR3 protein. The table lists around 50,000 distinct CDR3 sequences, around 13% of them singletons. As to time point: longitudinal time-point 2. The sequencing input was PBMCs. These receptors all come from a male donor with HTLV-1-associated myelopathy (HAM/TSP).

This clonotype was recorded at least ten times. This chain joins TRBV5-1 and TRBJ2-4, with D uncertain. The V end was cut by 5 bases, the J end by 9 bases, with 18 bases between. CDR1 SGHRS and CDR2 YFSETQ come from the germline V gene. This CDR3 region has 14 residues. Written as DNA, the CDR3 is TGCGCCAGCAGTTCTGACACCCGGCGAGGCATTCAGTACTTC. Amino acids: CASSSDTRRGIQYF.

This clonotype was seen repeatedly, ten times or more. The chain is built from TRBV20-1 and TRBJ2-5, with 8 bases that match TRBD2. Germline loops: CDR1 DFQATT, CDR2 SNEGSKA (reference sequence). Losses at the gene ends were 7 bases for V and 2 bases for J; bases not matched to a gene: 6. CDR3 length: 13 amino acids. CDR3 residues: CSVMAGGQETQYF. CDR3 bases: TGCAGTGTTATGGCGGGGGGACAAGAGACCCAGTACTTC.

This clonotype was observed many times. CDR3 amino acids: CASSYTGRRDIQYF. The CDR3 DNA reads TGTGCCAGCAGTTACACAGGGAGGCGAGACATTCAGTACTTC. The rearrangement joins TRBV6-2 or TRBV6-3 to TRBJ2-4; possibly TRBD1 or TRBD2 for D (6 bases each). This CDR3 has 14 amino acids. In germline, CDR1 is MNHEY, CDR2 SVGEGT. V was trimmed by 2 bases and J by 8 bases, leaving 13 bases between them.

This clonotype came up many times. This chain uses TRBV12-3 or TRBV12-4 with TRBJ2-3; TRBD2 aligns across 8 bases. This CDR3 contains 15 residues. The trim removed 3 bases at V and 4 bases at J, leaving 6 bases unmatched. The CDR3 loop reads CASSLVRGGADTQYF. The CDR3 DNA reads TGTGCCAGCAGTTTGGTTCGGGGGGGAGCAGATACGCAGTATTTT.